A selection of T cell receptor beta chains follows, all from one sample in a study of shared clonotypes between healthy human individuals. Repertoires were generated with immunoSEQ multiplex PCR, while TCRdb's copy carries only in-frame clones and drops some. The sample consists of a few million clones, approximately 90% of them appearing once. The sequencing input was naive CD4+ T cells sorted from blood. The receptors were sampled from a man aged 18 to 30 in good health. Both conserved end residues are part of each CDR3. The D gene is left open where the match is weak. Rows may omit the clone size; those that give it use once, few, many or a size class.

v_gene: TRBV30
abundance: .
j_gene: TRBJ1-3
d_gene: .
CDR3aa: CAWSVSASGNTIYF
CDR3nt: TGTGCCTGGAGTGTTTCGGCGTCCGGAAACACCATATATTTT

v_gene: TRBV15
abundance: .
j_gene: TRBJ1-2
d_gene: TRBD1
CDR3aa: CATRSGDRGRGYGYTF
CDR3nt: TGTGCCACGCGTTCCGGGGACAGGGGGCGCGGTTATGGCTACACCTTC

v_gene: TRBV5-1
abundance: .
j_gene: TRBJ1-2
d_gene: .
CDR3aa: CASRPAGLDYGYTF
CDR3nt: TGCGCCAGCAGACCAGCAGGCCTCGACTATGGCTACACCTTC

v_gene: TRBV18
abundance: .
j_gene: TRBJ2-7
d_gene: .
CDR3aa: CASSPLGWNEQYF
CDR3nt: TGTGCCAGCTCACCTCTGGGTTGGAACGAGCAGTACTTC

v_gene: TRBV11-2
abundance: few
j_gene: TRBJ1-1
d_gene: .
CDR3aa: CASSLGPTEAFF
CDR3nt: TGTGCCAGCAGCTTAGGTCCCACTGAAGCTTTCTTT

v_gene: TRBV19
abundance: .
j_gene: TRBJ1-4
d_gene: .
CDR3aa: CASSQGRGANEKLFF
CDR3nt: TGTGCCAGTAGCCAAGGACGGGGGGCTAATGAAAAACTGTTTTTT

v_gene: TRBV7-8
abundance: .
j_gene: TRBJ2-7
d_gene: TRBD2
CDR3aa: CASSPMGNRAGAHEQYF
CDR3nt: TGTGCCAGCAGCCCAATGGGTAACCGAGCGGGAGCCCACGAGCAGTACTTC

v_gene: TRBV29-1
abundance: .
j_gene: TRBJ2-5
d_gene: TRBD2
CDR3aa: CSAILAGGSQETQYF
CDR3nt: TGCAGCGCTATACTAGCGGGGGGATCCCAAGAGACCCAGTACTTC

v_gene: TRBV21-1
abundance: .
j_gene: TRBJ2-1
d_gene: .
CDR3aa: CASSKGGSGRAFEYNEQFF
CDR3nt: TGTGCCAGCAGCAAAGGAGGTAGCGGGAGGGCCTTTGAATACAATGAGCAGTTCTTC

v_gene: TRBV11-2
abundance: .
j_gene: TRBJ1-2
d_gene: .
CDR3aa: CASSLRAGLNYGYTF
CDR3nt: TGTGCCAGCAGCTTAAGGGCCGGTCTAAACTATGGCTACACCTTC

v_gene: TRBV12-5
abundance: .
j_gene: TRBJ1-5
d_gene: TRBD1
CDR3aa: CASGLVPTGRGPGNQPQHF
CDR3nt: TGTGCTAGTGGTTTGGTACCCACGGGTAGGGGGCCTGGCAATCAGCCCCAGCATTTT

v_gene: TRBV25-1
abundance: .
j_gene: TRBJ2-7
d_gene: .
CDR3aa: CASRDMGTGQYF
CDR3nt: TGTGCCAGCAGAGACATGGGAACTGGGCAGTACTTC

v_gene: TRBV5-4
abundance: .
j_gene: TRBJ1-6
d_gene: .
CDR3aa: CASSPGRSYNSPLHF
CDR3nt: TGTGCCAGCAGCCCAGGAAGGTCTTATAATTCACCCCTCCACTTT

v_gene: TRBV7-9
abundance: .
j_gene: TRBJ1-6
d_gene: .
CDR3aa: CASSPIQGVDSPLHF
CDR3nt: TGTGCCAGCAGCCCCATCCAGGGTGTGGATTCACCCCTCCACTTT

v_gene: TRBV5-1
abundance: .
j_gene: TRBJ2-7
d_gene: .
CDR3aa: CASSRGDMSDYEQYF
CDR3nt: TGCGCCAGCAGCCGTGGCGACATGTCTGACTACGAGCAGTACTTC

v_gene: TRBV18
abundance: .
j_gene: TRBJ2-5
d_gene: TRBD2
CDR3aa: CASSPLRLAGGETQYF
CDR3nt: TGTGCCAGCTCACCATTACGACTAGCGGGGGGAGAGACCCAGTACTTC

v_gene: TRBV9
abundance: .
j_gene: TRBJ2-3
d_gene: TRBD1
CDR3aa: CASSVGGQGISDTQYF
CDR3nt: TGTGCCAGCAGCGTAGGGGGACAGGGCATTTCAGATACGCAGTATTTT

v_gene: TRBV11-3
abundance: .
j_gene: TRBJ2-1
d_gene: TRBD2
CDR3aa: CASSPGTSGGASSEQFF
CDR3nt: TGTGCCAGCAGCCCTGGGACTAGCGGGGGGGCTTCTAGTGAGCAGTTCTTC

v_gene: TRBV7-9
abundance: .
j_gene: TRBJ2-7
d_gene: TRBD2
CDR3aa: CASSSRLAGAYEQYF
CDR3nt: TGTGCCAGCAGCTCCCGACTAGCGGGAGCCTACGAGCAGTACTTC

v_gene: TRBV15
abundance: few
j_gene: TRBJ1-6
d_gene: TRBD1
CDR3aa: CATSRGGVQGSDSPLHF
CDR3nt: TGTGCCACCAGCAGAGGTGGGGTACAGGGGTCAGATTCACCCCTCCACTTT

v_gene: TRBV9
abundance: .
j_gene: TRBJ1-2
d_gene: .
CDR3aa: CASSAQENIYGYTF
CDR3nt: TGTGCCAGCAGCGCACAGGAAAACATCTATGGCTACACCTTC

v_gene: TRBV28
abundance: .
j_gene: TRBJ1-6
d_gene: .
CDR3aa: CASSSVLGSNSPLHF
CDR3nt: TGTGCCAGCAGCTCCGTACTGGGCAGCAATTCACCCCTCCACTTT

v_gene: TRBV10-3
abundance: .
j_gene: TRBJ2-7
d_gene: TRBD2
CDR3aa: CAISESDSGGDEQYF
CDR3nt: TGTGCCATCAGTGAGTCGGATAGCGGGGGAGACGAGCAGTACTTC

v_gene: TRBV7-6
abundance: .
j_gene: TRBJ1-3
d_gene: TRBD1
CDR3aa: CASSPGQVFFSGNTIYF
CDR3nt: TGTGCCAGCAGCCCAGGACAGGTCTTTTTCTCTGGAAACACCATATATTTT

v_gene: TRBV7-2
abundance: .
j_gene: TRBJ2-7
d_gene: TRBD1
CDR3aa: CASSRDRVYEQYF
CDR3nt: TGTGCCAGCAGCCGGGACAGGGTTTACGAGCAGTACTTC

v_gene: TRBV6-6
abundance: .
j_gene: TRBJ2-5
d_gene: TRBD2
CDR3aa: CASSIAGGQETQYF
CDR3nt: TGTGCCAGCAGTATAGCGGGGGGCCAAGAGACCCAGTACTTC

v_gene: TRBV6-1
abundance: .
j_gene: TRBJ1-6
d_gene: .
CDR3aa: CASSEVFNLNSPLHF
CDR3nt: TGTGCCAGCAGTGAGGTTTTTAATCTGAATTCACCCCTCCACTTT

v_gene: TRBV18
abundance: .
j_gene: TRBJ2-3
d_gene: TRBD1
CDR3aa: CASSPPNRGQGDTQYF
CDR3nt: TGTGCCAGCTCACCACCGAACAGGGGGCAGGGAGATACGCAGTATTTT

v_gene: TRBV7-8
abundance: few
j_gene: TRBJ1-6
d_gene: .
CDR3aa: CASSLDQQSYNSPLHF
CDR3nt: TGTGCCAGCAGCTTAGATCAACAGAGTTATAATTCACCCCTCCACTTT

v_gene: TRBV5-6
abundance: .
j_gene: TRBJ2-7
d_gene: TRBD1
CDR3aa: CASSLDRGLSYEQYF
CDR3nt: TGTGCCAGCAGCTTGGACAGGGGCCTCTCCTACGAGCAGTACTTC

v_gene: TRBV2
abundance: .
j_gene: TRBJ2-2
d_gene: .
CDR3aa: CASSESLGTGELFF
CDR3nt: TGTGCCAGCAGTGAATCGCTCGGCACCGGGGAGCTGTTTTTT

v_gene: TRBV11-2
abundance: once
j_gene: TRBJ2-3
d_gene: .
CDR3aa: CASSLDHAAANTDTQYF
CDR3nt: TGTGCCAGCAGCTTAGATCACGCGGCGGCCAACACAGATACGCAGTATTTT

v_gene: TRBV7-2
abundance: .
j_gene: TRBJ1-5
d_gene: TRBD1
CDR3aa: CASSLVRGLVGPQHF
CDR3nt: TGTGCCAGCAGCTTAGTCAGGGGGCTGGTAGGGCCCCAGCATTTT

v_gene: TRBV19
abundance: .
j_gene: TRBJ2-3
d_gene: .
CDR3aa: CASRPWNTDTQYF
CDR3nt: TGTGCCAGTAGGCCCTGGAACACAGATACGCAGTATTTT

v_gene: TRBV28
abundance: .
j_gene: TRBJ2-2
d_gene: .
CDR3aa: CASSGAGAGTGELFF
CDR3nt: TGTGCCAGCAGTGGCGCGGGGGCCGGCACCGGGGAGCTGTTTTTT

v_gene: TRBV9
abundance: .
j_gene: TRBJ2-1
d_gene: .
CDR3aa: CASSVRSATSYNEQFF
CDR3nt: TGTGCCAGCAGCGTAAGAAGCGCGACGTCCTACAATGAGCAGTTCTTC

v_gene: TRBV2
abundance: .
j_gene: TRBJ1-6
d_gene: TRBD1
CDR3aa: CASLRTGGYNSPLHF
CDR3nt: TGTGCCAGCCTGAGGACAGGCGGGTATAATTCACCCCTCCACTTT

v_gene: TRBV6-6
abundance: .
j_gene: TRBJ2-5
d_gene: TRBD2
CDR3aa: CASSSSSGRMETQYF
CDR3nt: TGTGCCAGCAGTTCCAGTAGCGGGAGAATGGAGACCCAGTACTTC

v_gene: TRBV5-1
abundance: .
j_gene: TRBJ2-1
d_gene: TRBD1
CDR3aa: CASSLDRGRLGNEQFF
CDR3nt: TGCGCCAGCAGCTTGGACAGGGGGCGCCTTGGGAATGAGCAGTTCTTC

v_gene: TRBV2
abundance: .
j_gene: TRBJ2-3
d_gene: TRBD1
CDR3aa: CASSPQGALADTQYF
CDR3nt: TGTGCCAGCAGCCCGCAGGGGGCTCTCGCAGATACGCAGTATTTT

v_gene: TRBV12-5
abundance: .
j_gene: TRBJ1-1
d_gene: .
CDR3aa: CASGPSGGMNTEAFF
CDR3nt: TGTGCTAGTGGCCCTTCTGGGGGGATGAACACTGAAGCTTTCTTT

v_gene: TRBV6-5
abundance: .
j_gene: TRBJ1-1
d_gene: .
CDR3aa: CASSRRQANTEAFF
CDR3nt: TGTGCCAGCAGCCGTAGACAGGCGAACACTGAAGCTTTCTTT

v_gene: TRBV11-2
abundance: once
j_gene: TRBJ2-5
d_gene: .
CDR3aa: CASSLSREVETQYF
CDR3nt: TGTGCCAGCAGCTTAAGTAGGGAAGTAGAGACCCAGTACTTC

v_gene: TRBV7-3
abundance: .
j_gene: TRBJ2-7
d_gene: .
CDR3aa: CASSFEAAYEQYF
CDR3nt: TGTGCCAGCAGCTTCGAAGCGGCCTACGAGCAGTACTTC

v_gene: TRBV15
abundance: .
j_gene: TRBJ1-4
d_gene: .
CDR3aa: CATSRVGQINEKLFF
CDR3nt: TGTGCCACCAGCAGAGTAGGGCAGATTAATGAAAAACTGTTTTTT

v_gene: TRBV6-5
abundance: .
j_gene: TRBJ2-1
d_gene: .
CDR3aa: CASSYSMGYNEQFF
CDR3nt: TGTGCCAGCAGTTACTCAATGGGTTACAATGAGCAGTTCTTC